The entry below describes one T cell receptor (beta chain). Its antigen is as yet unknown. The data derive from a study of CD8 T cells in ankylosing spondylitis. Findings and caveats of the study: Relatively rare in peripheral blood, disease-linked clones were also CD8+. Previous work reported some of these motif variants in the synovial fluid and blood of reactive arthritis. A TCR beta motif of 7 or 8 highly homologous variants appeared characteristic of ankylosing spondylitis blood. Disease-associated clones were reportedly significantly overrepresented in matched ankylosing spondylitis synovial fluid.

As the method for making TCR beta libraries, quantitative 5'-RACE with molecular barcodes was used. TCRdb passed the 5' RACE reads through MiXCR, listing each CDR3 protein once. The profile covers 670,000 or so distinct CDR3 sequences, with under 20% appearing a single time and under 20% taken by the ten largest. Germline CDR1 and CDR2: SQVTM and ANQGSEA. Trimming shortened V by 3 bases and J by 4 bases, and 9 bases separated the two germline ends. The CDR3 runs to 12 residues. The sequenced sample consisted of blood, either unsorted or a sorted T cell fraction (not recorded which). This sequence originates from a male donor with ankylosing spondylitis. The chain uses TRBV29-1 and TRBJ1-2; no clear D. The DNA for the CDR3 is TGCAGCGTTGACCTTGGCAGCTATGGCTACACCTTC. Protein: CSVDLGSYGYTF.